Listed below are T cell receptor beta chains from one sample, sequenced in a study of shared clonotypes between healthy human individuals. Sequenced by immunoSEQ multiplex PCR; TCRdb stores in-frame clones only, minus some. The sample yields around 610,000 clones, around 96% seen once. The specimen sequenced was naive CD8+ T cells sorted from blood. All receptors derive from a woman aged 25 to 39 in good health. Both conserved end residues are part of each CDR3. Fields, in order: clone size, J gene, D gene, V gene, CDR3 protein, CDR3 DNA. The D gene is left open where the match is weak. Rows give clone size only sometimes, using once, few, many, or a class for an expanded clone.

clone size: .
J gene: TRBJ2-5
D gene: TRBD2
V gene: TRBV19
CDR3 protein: CASSTTLAASGQETQYF
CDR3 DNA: TGTGCCAGTTCGACCACCCTTGCGGCTAGCGGACAAGAGACCCAGTACTTC

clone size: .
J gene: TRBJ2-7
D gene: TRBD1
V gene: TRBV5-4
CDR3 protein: CASSPGTGAYEQYF
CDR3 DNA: TGTGCCAGCAGCCCCGGGACAGGGGCCTACGAGCAGTACTTC

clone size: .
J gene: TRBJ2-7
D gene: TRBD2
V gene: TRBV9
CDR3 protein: CASSVGSGTSDEQYF
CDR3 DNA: TGTGCCAGCAGCGTAGGTTCGGGGACTAGCGACGAGCAGTACTTC

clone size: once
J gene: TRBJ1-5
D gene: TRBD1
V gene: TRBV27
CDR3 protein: CASSPGTGGNQPQHF
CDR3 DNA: TGTGCCAGCAGTCCGGGGACAGGGGGCAATCAGCCCCAGCATTTT

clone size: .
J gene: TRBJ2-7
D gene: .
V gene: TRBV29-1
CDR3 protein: CSVEDRRGYEQYF
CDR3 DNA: TGCAGCGTTGAAGATAGACGGGGTTACGAGCAGTACTTC

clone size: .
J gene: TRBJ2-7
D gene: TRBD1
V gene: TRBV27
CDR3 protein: CASSLDRGSNEQYF
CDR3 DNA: TGTGCCAGCAGTTTAGACAGGGGTAGCAACGAGCAGTACTTC

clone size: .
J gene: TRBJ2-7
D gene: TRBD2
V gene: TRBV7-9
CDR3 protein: CASSLSSGRGTGISYEQYF
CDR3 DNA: TGTGCCAGCAGCTTAAGTTCCGGGCGGGGGACGGGGATTTCCTACGAGCAGTACTTC

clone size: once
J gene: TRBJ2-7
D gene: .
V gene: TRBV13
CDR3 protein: CASSLGLVSYEQYF
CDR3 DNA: TGTGCCAGCAGCTTAGGTCTGGTATCCTACGAGCAGTACTTC

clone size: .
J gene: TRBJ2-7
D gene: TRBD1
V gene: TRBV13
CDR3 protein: CASSFTGTGGVYEQYF
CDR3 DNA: TGTGCCAGCAGCTTCACCGGGACAGGGGGGGTGTACGAGCAGTACTTC

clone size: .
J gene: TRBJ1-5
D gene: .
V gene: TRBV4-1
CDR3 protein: CASSTRQGSFQPQHF
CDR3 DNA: TGCGCCAGCAGCACTAGGCAGGGGAGCTTTCAGCCCCAGCATTTT

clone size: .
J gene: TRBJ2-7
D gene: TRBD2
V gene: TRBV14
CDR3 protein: CASSELAGGAYEQYF
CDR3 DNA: TGTGCCAGCAGCGAACTAGCGGGAGGTGCCTACGAGCAGTACTTC

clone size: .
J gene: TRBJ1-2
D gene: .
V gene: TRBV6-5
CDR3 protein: CASSLDGDYGYTF
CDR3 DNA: TGTGCCAGCAGTTTAGACGGGGACTATGGCTACACCTTC

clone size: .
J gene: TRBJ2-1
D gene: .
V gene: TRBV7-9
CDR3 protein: CASSDTVGLEQFF
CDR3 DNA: TGTGCCAGCAGCGATACTGTGGGACTTGAGCAGTTCTTC

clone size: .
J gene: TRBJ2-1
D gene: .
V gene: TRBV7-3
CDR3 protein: CASSLKLVKARNEQFF
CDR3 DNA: TGTGCCAGCAGCTTAAAACTAGTGAAGGCTCGCAATGAGCAGTTCTTC

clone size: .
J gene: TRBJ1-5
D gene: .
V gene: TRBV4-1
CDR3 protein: CASSQEHWDSNQPQHF
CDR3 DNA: TGCGCCAGCAGCCAAGAGCACTGGGATAGCAATCAGCCCCAGCATTTT

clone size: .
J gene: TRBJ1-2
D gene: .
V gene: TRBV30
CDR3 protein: CAWGPIANRYGYTF
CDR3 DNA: TGTGCCTGGGGTCCCATTGCTAATCGCTATGGCTACACCTTC

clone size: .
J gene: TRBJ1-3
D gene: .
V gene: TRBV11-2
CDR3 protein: CASSLVLLGFGNTIYF
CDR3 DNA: TGTGCCAGCAGCTTAGTGCTTCTGGGGTTCGGAAACACCATATATTTT

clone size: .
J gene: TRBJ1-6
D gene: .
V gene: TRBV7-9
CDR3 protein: CASSSPGNPPLHF
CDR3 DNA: TGTGCCAGCAGCTCCCCAGGGAATCCTCCCCTCCACTTT

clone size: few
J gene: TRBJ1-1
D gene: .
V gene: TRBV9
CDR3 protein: CASSTSGGTEAFF
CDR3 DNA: TGTGCCAGCAGCACTTCCGGGGGAACTGAAGCTTTCTTT

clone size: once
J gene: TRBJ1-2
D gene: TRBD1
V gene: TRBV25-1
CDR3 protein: CASSDLTGNHRYGYTF
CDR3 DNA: TGTGCCAGCAGTGACTTGACAGGGAATCATCGGTATGGCTACACCTTC

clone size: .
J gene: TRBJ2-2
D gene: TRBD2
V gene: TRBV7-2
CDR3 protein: CASRPGGSTGELFF
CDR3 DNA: TGTGCCAGCCGTCCGGGAGGGTCCACCGGGGAGCTGTTTTTT

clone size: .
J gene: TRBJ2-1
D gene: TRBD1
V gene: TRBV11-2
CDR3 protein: CASSSTGQHNEQFF
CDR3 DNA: TGTGCCAGCAGCTCAACGGGACAGCACAATGAGCAGTTCTTC

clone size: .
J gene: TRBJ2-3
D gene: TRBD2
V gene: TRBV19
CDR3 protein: CASSITSGSLDTQYF
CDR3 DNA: TGTGCCAGTAGTATAACTAGCGGGAGTTTGGATACGCAGTATTTT

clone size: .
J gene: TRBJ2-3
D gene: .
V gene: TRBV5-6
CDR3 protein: CASSGAEVTDTQYF
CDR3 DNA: TGTGCCAGCAGCGGGGCGGAGGTCACAGATACGCAGTATTTT

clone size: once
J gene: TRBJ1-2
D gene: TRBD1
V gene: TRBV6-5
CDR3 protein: CASTKDRGEGYTF
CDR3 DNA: TGTGCCAGCACCAAGGACAGGGGTGAGGGCTACACCTTC

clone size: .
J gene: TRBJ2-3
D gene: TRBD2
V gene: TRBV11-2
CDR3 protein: CASSLVSVVEGTSADTQYF
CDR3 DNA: TGTGCCAGCAGCTTAGTCTCGGTTGTGGAGGGGACTAGCGCAGATACGCAGTATTTT

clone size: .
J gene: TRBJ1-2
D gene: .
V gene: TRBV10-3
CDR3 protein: CAISESTRYRNYGYTF
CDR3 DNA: TGTGCCATCAGTGAGTCGACAAGATACCGAAACTATGGCTACACCTTC

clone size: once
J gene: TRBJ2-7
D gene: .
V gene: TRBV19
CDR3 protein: CASSTLEQGPFYEQYF
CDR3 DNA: TGTGCCAGTAGTACCTTGGAACAGGGTCCTTTTTACGAGCAGTACTTC

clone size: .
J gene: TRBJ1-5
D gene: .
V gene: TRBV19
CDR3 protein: CASSIDEWRAGHQPQHF
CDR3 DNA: TGTGCCAGTAGTATAGATGAATGGAGGGCAGGGCATCAGCCCCAGCATTTT

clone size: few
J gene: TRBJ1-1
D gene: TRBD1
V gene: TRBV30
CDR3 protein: CAWSVTGYESFF
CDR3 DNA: TGTGCCTGGAGTGTGACAGGGTATGAATCTTTCTTT

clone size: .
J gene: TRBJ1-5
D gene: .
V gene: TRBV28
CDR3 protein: CASSLWAADQPQHF
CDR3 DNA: TGTGCCAGCAGTTTATGGGCAGCAGATCAGCCCCAGCATTTT

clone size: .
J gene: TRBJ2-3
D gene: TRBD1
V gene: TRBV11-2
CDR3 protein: CASSLPGTGADTQYF
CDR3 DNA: TGTGCCAGCAGCCTCCCCGGGACAGGGGCAGATACGCAGTATTTT

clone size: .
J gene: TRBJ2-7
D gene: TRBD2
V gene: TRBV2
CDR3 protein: CASSRLAANSYEQYF
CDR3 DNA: TGTGCCAGCAGTAGACTAGCGGCTAATTCCTACGAGCAGTACTTC

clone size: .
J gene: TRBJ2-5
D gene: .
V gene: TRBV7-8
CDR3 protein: CASTSFRDKSTETQYF
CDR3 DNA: TGTGCCAGCACCTCCTTCCGGGACAAATCTACGGAGACCCAGTACTTC

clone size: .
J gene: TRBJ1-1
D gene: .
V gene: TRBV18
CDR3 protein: CASSLTGSDMTEAFF
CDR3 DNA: TGTGCCAGCTCACTAACAGGATCGGATATGACTGAAGCTTTCTTT

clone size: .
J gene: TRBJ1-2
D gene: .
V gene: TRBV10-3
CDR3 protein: CAISGSKGYTF
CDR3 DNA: TGTGCCATCAGTGGCTCGAAGGGCTACACCTTC

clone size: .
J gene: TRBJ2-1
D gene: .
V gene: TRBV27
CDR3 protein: CASSVTVLNEQFF
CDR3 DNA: TGTGCCAGCAGTGTGACAGTCTTGAATGAGCAGTTCTTC

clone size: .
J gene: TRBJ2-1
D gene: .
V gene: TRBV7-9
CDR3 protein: CASSLTSSYNEQFF
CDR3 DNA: TGTGCCAGCAGCTTAACTAGCTCCTACAATGAGCAGTTCTTC

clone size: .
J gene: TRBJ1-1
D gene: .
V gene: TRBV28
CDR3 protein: CASSRNTEAFF
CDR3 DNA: TGTGCCAGCTCCCGGAACACTGAAGCTTTCTTT

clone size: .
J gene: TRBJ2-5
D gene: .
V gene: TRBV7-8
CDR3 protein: CASSLVPGTPGEYF
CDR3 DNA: TGTGCCAGCAGCTTAGTACCCGGGACACCAGGGGAGTACTTC

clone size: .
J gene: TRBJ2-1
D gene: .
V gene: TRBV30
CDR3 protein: CAWSATNTGHHYNEQFF
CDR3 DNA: TGTGCCTGGAGTGCGACCAATACAGGACATCACTACAATGAGCAGTTCTTC

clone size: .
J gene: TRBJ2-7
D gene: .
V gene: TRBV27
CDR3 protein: CASSFLGHEQYF
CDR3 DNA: TGTGCCAGCAGTTTTTTGGGACACGAGCAGTACTTC

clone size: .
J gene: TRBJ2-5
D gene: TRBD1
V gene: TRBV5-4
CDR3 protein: CASHGGTGNQETQYF
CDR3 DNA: TGTGCCAGCCACGGAGGGACAGGGAACCAAGAGACCCAGTACTTC

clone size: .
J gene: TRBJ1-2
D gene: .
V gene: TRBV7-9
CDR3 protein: CASSLDDSLRYGYTF
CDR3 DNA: TGTGCCAGCAGCCTAGATGACAGTTTACGGTATGGCTACACCTTC

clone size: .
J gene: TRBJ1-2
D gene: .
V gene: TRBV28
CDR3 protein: CASSPSYGYTF
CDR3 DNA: TGTGCCAGCAGTCCATCCTATGGCTACACCTTC

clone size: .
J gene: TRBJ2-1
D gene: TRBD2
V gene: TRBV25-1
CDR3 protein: CASSEQGLTSGSYNEQFF
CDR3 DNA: TGTGCCAGCAGTGAACAGGGGTTGACTAGCGGATCCTACAATGAGCAGTTCTTC

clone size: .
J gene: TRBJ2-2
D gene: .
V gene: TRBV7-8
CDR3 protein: CASSLGWTGNTGELFF
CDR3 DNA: TGTGCCAGCAGCTTAGGGTGGACCGGGAACACCGGGGAGCTGTTTTTT

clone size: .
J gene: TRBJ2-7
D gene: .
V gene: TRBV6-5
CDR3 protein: CASSSGDNYEQYF
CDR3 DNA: TGTGCCAGCAGTTCAGGGGACAACTACGAGCAGTACTTC

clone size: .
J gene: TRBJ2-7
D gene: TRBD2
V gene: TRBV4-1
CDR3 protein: CASSQDIVAGGSYEQYF
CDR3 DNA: TGCGCCAGCAGCCAAGATATCGTCGCGGGAGGCTCCTACGAGCAGTACTTC